This T cell receptor (beta chain) was found in a study of OX40 agonist ivuxolimab in advanced cancers. The wider study: Of mixed ages from about 23 to 90 and averaging 60 years, the group was over 80% male. Study-wide results and limits: At 0.1 to 3.0 mg/kg, CD4+ and CD8+ blood T cells expanded clonally by week 6.

For this clone: Its target is not known.

Profiling relied on immunoSEQ multiplex PCR, and the TCRdb table lists in-frame clones only, not all of them. The sample has about 86,000 clones, less than 95% seen once; the top ten hold 8.7%. Germline CDR1 is GTSNPN and CDR2 is SVGIG (reference sequence). Trimming pared 5 bases from V and 10 bases from J, leaving 15 bases between. The CDR3 consists of 12 residues. This clonotype was obtained from an adult with an advanced solid tumor such as melanoma, head and neck, liver or kidney cancer. The gene calls are TRBV30 and TRBJ2-1; D not certain. The specimen comprised CD4+ or CD8+ T cells sorted from blood, sampled in a trial of the OX40 agonist ivuxolimab. The CDR3 DNA is TGTGCCTGGGCCCCCCTGGATGAGGAGCAGTTCTTC. Its protein product is CAWAPLDEEQFF.